This T cell receptor (beta chain) stems from a study of OX40 agonist ivuxolimab in advanced cancers. Overall study: Administration of intravenous ivuxolimab to patients occurred every 2 weeks at 0.01 to 10 mg/kg.

Measured with immunoSEQ multiplex PCR; TCRdb has only the in-frame clones, and not every one. The profile covers almost 85,000 clones, with roughly 94% appearing a single time and 8% to 13% taken by the ten largest. The ends lost 2 bases at V and 2 bases at J; junction bases unmatched: 4. This CDR3 is 16 amino acids long. Germline-derived CDR1 and CDR2 are SGHVS and FNYEAQ. This chain links TRBV7-6 with TRBJ2-3; 10 bases map to TRBD2. Sequences were derived from CD4+ or CD8+ T cells sorted from blood, sampled in a trial of the OX40 agonist ivuxolimab. This receptor was obtained from an adult with an advanced solid tumor such as melanoma, head and neck, liver or kidney cancer. CDR3 sequence reads: CASSLPSGSITDTQYF. The CDR3 DNA reads TGTGCCAGCAGCTTACCTAGCGGGAGTATCACAGATACGCAGTATTTT. The full variable domain, with the rest looked up from reference TRBV7-6 and TRBJ2-3, is GAGVSQSPRYKVTKRGQDVALRCDPISGHVSLYWYRQALGQGPEFLTYFNYEAQQDKSGLPNDRFSAERPEGSISTLTIQRTEQRDSAMYRCASSLPSGSITDTQYFGPGTRLTVL.